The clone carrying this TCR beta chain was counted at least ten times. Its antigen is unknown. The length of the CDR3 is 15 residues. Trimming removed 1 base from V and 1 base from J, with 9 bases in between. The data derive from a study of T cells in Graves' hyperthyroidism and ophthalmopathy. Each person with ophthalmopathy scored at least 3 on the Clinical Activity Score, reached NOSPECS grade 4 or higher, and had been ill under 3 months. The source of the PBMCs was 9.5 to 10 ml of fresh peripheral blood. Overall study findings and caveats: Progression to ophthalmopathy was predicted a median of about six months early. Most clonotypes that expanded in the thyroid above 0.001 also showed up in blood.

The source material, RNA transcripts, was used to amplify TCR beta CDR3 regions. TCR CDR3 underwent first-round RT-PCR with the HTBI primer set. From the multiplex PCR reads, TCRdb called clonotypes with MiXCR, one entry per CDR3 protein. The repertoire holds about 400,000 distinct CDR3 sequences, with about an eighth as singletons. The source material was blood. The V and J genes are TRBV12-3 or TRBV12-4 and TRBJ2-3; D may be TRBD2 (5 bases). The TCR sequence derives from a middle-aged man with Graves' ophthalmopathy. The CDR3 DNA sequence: TGTGCCAGCAGTTTAGGCCTTAGCGGCACAGATACGCAGTATTTT. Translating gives CASSLGLSGTDTQYF.